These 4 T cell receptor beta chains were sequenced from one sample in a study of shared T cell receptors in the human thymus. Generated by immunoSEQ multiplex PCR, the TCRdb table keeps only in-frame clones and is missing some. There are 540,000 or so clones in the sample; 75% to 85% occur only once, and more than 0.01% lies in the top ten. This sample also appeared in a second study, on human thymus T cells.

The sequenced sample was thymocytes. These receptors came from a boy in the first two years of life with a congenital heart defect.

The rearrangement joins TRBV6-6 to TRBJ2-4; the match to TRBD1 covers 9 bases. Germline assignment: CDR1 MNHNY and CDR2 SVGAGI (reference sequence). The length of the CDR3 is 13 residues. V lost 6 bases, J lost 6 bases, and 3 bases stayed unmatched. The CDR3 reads CASRGQGRNIQYF. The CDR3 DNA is TGTGCCAGCAGGGGACAGGGTCGAAACATTCAGTACTTC.

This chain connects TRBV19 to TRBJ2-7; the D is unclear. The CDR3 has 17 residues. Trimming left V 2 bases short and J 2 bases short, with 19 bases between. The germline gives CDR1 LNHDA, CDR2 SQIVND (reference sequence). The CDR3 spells CASSIRWYSKDTYEQYF. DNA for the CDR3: TGTGCCAGTAGTATACGTTGGTACAGCAAAGATACCTACGAGCAGTACTTC.

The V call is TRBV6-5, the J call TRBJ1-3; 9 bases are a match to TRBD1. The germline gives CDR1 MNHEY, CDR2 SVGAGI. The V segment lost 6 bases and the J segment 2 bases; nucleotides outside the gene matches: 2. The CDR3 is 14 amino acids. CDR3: CASRGDRAGNTIYF. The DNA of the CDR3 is TGTGCCAGCAGGGGGGACAGGGCTGGAAACACCATATATTTT.

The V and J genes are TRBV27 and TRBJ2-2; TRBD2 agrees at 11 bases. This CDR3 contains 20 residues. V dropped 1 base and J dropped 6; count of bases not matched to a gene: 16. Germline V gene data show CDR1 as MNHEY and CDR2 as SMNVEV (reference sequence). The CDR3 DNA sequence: TGTGCCAGCAGTTTATTGTGGGACACAAGACTAGCGGGATTGTCCGGGGAGCTGTTTTTT. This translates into CASSLLWDTRLAGLSGELFF.